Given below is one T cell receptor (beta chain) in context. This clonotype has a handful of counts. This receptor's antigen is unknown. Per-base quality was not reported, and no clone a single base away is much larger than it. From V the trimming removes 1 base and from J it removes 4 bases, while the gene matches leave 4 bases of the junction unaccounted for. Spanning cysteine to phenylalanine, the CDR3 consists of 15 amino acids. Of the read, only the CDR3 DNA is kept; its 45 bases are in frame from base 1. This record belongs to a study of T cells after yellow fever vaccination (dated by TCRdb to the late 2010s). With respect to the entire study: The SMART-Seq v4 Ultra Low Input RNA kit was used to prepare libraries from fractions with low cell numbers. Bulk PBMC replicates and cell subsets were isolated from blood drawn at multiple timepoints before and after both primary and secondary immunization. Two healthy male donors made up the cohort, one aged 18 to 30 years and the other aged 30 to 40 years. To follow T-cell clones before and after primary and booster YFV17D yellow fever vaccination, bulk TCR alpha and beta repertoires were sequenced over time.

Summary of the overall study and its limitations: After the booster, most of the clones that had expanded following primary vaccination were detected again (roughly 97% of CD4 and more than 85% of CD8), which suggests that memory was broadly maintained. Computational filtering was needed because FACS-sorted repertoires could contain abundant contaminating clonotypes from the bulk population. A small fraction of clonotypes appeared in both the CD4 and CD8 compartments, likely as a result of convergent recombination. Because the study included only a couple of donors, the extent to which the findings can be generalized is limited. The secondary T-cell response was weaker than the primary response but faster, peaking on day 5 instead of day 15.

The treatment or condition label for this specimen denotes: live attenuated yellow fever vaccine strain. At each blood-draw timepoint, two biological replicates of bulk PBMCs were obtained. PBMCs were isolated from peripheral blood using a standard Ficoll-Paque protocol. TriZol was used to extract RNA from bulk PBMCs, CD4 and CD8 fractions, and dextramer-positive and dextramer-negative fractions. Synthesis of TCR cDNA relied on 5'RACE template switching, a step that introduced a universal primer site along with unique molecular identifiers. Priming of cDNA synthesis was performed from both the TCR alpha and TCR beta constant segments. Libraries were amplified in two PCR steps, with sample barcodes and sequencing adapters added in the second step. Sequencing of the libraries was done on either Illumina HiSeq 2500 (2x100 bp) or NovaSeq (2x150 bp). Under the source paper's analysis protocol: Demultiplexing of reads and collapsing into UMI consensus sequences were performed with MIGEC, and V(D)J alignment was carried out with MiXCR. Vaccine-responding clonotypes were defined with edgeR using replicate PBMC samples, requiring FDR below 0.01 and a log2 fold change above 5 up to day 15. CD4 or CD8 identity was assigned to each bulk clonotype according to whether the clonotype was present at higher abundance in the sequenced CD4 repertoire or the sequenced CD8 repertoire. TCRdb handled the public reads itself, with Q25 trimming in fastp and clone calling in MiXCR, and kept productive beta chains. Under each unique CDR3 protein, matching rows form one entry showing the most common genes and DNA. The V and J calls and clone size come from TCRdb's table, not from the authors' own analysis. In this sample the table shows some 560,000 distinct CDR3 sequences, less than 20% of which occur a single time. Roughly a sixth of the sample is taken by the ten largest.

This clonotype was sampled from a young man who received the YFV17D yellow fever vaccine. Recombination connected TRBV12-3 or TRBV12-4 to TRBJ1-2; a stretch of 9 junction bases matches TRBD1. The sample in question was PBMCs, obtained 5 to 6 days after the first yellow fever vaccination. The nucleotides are TGTGCCAGCAGTTTAGGGGGACAGGGTTCCTATGGCTACACCTTC. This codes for CASSLGGQGSYGYTF.